Following are 7 T cell receptor beta chains from one sample sequenced in a study of T cell changes during pregnancy in multiple sclerosis. The data were produced by immunoSEQ multiplex PCR, yet TCRdb's version contains in-frame clones alone and is incomplete. Of about 32,000 clones in the sample, about 92% were seen once. The starting material was CD8+ T cells from peripheral blood mononuclear cells, obtained in the first trimester of pregnancy. The receptors come from a female donor with multiple sclerosis, enrolled in a pregnancy study.

The chain combines TRBV14 with TRBJ1-4; no definite D call. The V end was cut by 4 bases, the J end by 10 bases, with 13 bases between. The CDR3 consists of 13 residues. Germline CDR1 and CDR2: SGHDN and FVKESK. Here the CDR3 reads CASSPLWEGKLFF. CDR3 nucleotides: TGTGCCAGCAGCCCTCTTTGGGAGGGAAAACTGTTTTTT.

A single count supports this clone. The chain links TRBV6-1 to TRBJ2-3; D not resolved. CDR1 is MNHNS and CDR2 is SASEGT in the germline V gene. Trimming removed 7 bases at V and 2 bases at J, with 16 bases between. This CDR3 has 15 amino acids. The DNA of the CDR3 is TGTGCCAGCACCAACAGTGGTTTTTTCACAGATACGCAGTATTTT. Translation: CASTNSGFFTDTQYF.

V and J are TRBV2 and TRBJ2-7, with D perhaps TRBD2 (6 bases). Germline CDR1 and CDR2: SNHLY and FYNNEI. Between the trimmed V and J ends, which lost 7 bases and 6 bases, there was a span of 25 bases. This CDR3 has 16 amino acids. The CDR3 DNA sequence: TGTGCCAGCACCAAGCCCCATGGAGGGCCTTGGGGCGAGCAGTACTTC. Translation gives CASTKPHGGPWGEQYF.

The rearrangement uses TRBV6-5 and TRBJ2-3; a possible D gene is TRBD1 (6 bases). CDR3 length: 15 residues. V was trimmed by 6 bases and J by 0 bases, leaving 13 bases between them. The germline gives CDR1 MNHEY, CDR2 SVGAGI. The CDR3 reads CASSRQVLSTDTQYF. CDR3 in DNA: TGTGCCAGCAGCCGACAGGTTTTGAGCACAGATACGCAGTATTTT.

The CDR3: CASSLPGQENTEAFF. CDR3 coding DNA: TGTGCCAGCAGCTTGCCGGGACAGGAGAACACTGAAGCTTTCTTT. This chain uses TRBV7-4 with TRBJ1-1, with 8 bases identical to TRBD1. Germline loops: CDR1 SGHVT, CDR2 SQSDAQ. Germline trimming cut 3 bases from V and 1 base from J; bases unmatched to any gene: 4. The CDR3 is 15 residues long. Full variable domain (missing parts from reference TRBV7-4 and TRBJ1-1): GAGVSQSPRYKVAKRGRDVALRCDSISGHVTLYWYRQTLGQGSEVLTYSQSDAQRDKSGRPSGRFSAERPERSVSTLKIQRTEQGDSAVYLCASSLPGQENTEAFFGQGTRLTVV.

V is TRBV14 and J is TRBJ2-7; no clear D gene. The germline V gene has CDR1 SGHDN and CDR2 FVKESK. The CDR3 extends over 13 amino acids. Trimming left V 0 bases short and J 6 bases short, with 9 bases between. CDR3 DNA sequence: TGTGCCAGCAGCCAAGAAACCCTATTCGAGCAGTACTTC. Its protein product is CASSQETLFEQYF.

This chain links TRBV27 with TRBJ2-2; perhaps TRBD1 as D (6 bases). CDR3 length equals 15 residues. Trimming left V 4 bases short and J 1 base short, with 10 bases between. Germline assignment: CDR1 MNHEY and CDR2 SMNVEV (reference sequence). The CDR3 spells CASSSAGVNTGELFF. The CDR3 DNA reads as TGTGCCAGCAGTTCCGCAGGGGTGAACACCGGGGAGCTGTTTTTT.